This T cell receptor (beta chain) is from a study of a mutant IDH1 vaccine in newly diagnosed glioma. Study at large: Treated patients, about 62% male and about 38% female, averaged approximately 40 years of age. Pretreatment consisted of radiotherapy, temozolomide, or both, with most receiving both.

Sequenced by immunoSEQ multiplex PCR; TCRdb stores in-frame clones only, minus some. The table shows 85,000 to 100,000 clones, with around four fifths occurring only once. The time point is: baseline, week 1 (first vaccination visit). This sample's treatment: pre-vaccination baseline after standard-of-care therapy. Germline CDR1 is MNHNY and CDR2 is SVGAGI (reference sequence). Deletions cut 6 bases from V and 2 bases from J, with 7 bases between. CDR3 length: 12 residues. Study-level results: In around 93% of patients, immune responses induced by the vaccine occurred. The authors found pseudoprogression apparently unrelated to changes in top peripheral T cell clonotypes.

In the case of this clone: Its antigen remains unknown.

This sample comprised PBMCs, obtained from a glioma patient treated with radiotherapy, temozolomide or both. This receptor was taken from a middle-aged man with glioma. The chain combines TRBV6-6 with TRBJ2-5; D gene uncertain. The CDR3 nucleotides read TGTGCCAGCAGGACACGTCAAGAGACCCAGTACTTC. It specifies CASRTRQETQYF.